A selection of T cell receptor beta chains follows, all from one sample in a study of T cells in Graves' hyperthyroidism and ophthalmopathy. Via MiXCR, TCRdb re-called the multiplex PCR reads, giving one row per CDR3 protein. The sample yields 600,000 to 700,000 distinct CDR3 sequences, approximately 42% seen once. Sequences were obtained from peripheral blood or thyroid tissue (not recorded which). These receptors were obtained from an adult man with Graves' disease, either hyperthyroidism or ophthalmopathy (not recorded which). Each CDR3 is given with its conserved first and last residue. A D gene is named only where the DNA matches it firmly. Only part of the rows carry a size: once, few, many, or a class if the clone is expanded.

d_gene: NA
v_gene: TRBV29-1
len: 16
abundance: few
j_gene: TRBJ2-7
CDR3aa: CSVADGVGPITYEQYF
CDR3nt: TGCAGCGTTGCGGATGGCGTTGGGCCGATCACCTACGAGCAGTACTTC

d_gene: NA
v_gene: TRBV2
len: 15
abundance: many
j_gene: TRBJ1-1
CDR3aa: CASSDPSTPNTEAFF
CDR3nt: TGTGCCAGCAGTGACCCATCGACCCCGAACACTGAAGCTTTCTTT

d_gene: NA
v_gene: TRBV5-6
len: 14
abundance: NA
j_gene: TRBJ1-2
CDR3aa: CANSFLRGYYGYTF
CDR3nt: TGTGCCAACAGCTTCCTTCGGGGCTACTATGGCTACACCTTC

d_gene: NA
v_gene: TRBV7-2
len: 16
abundance: NA
j_gene: TRBJ1-4
CDR3aa: CASSLQQQGGFEKLFF
CDR3nt: TGTGCCAGCAGCTTACAGCAGCAGGGAGGATTTGAAAAACTGTTTTTT

d_gene: NA
v_gene: TRBV29-1
len: 13
abundance: NA
j_gene: TRBJ1-3
CDR3aa: CSVAGRAGNTIYF
CDR3nt: TGCAGCGTTGCAGGGAGAGCTGGAAACACCATATATTTT

d_gene: NA
v_gene: TRBV7-8
len: 15
abundance: few
j_gene: TRBJ1-1
CDR3aa: CASSTRDRANTEAFF
CDR3nt: TGTGCCAGTAGTACCCGCGACAGAGCGAACACTGAAGCTTTCTTT

d_gene: NA
v_gene: TRBV10-3
len: 15
abundance: NA
j_gene: TRBJ1-6
CDR3aa: CAISELDRANSPLHF
CDR3nt: TGTGCCATCAGTGAACTGGACAGAGCTAATTCACCCCTCCACTTT

d_gene: TRBD1
v_gene: TRBV7-3
len: 16
abundance: NA
j_gene: TRBJ1-3
CDR3aa: CASSTGTGGSGNTIYF
CDR3nt: TGTGCCAGCAGCACCGGGACAGGGGGCAGTGGAAACACCATATATTTT

d_gene: NA
v_gene: TRBV5-1
len: 14
abundance: few
j_gene: TRBJ1-1
CDR3aa: CASSLGRDGTEAFF
CDR3nt: TGCGCCAGCAGCTTGGGAAGGGATGGAACTGAAGCTTTCTTT

d_gene: TRBD1
v_gene: TRBV24-1
len: 15
abundance: once
j_gene: TRBJ1-5
CDR3aa: CATSDGTGDNQPQHF
CDR3nt: TGTGCCACCAGTGACGGGACAGGCGACAATCAGCCCCAGCATTTT

d_gene: TRBD1
v_gene: TRBV2
len: 15
abundance: many
j_gene: TRBJ1-6
CDR3aa: CASSEDPQGDSPLHF
CDR3nt: TGTGCCAGCAGTGAGGACCCACAGGGGGATTCACCCCTCCACTTT

d_gene: NA
v_gene: TRBV7-6
len: 16
abundance: few
j_gene: TRBJ1-4
CDR3aa: CASSLRARATNEKLFF
CDR3nt: TGTGCCAGCAGCTTAAGGGCTAGAGCAACTAATGAAAAACTGTTTTTT

d_gene: NA
v_gene: TRBV20-1
len: 15
abundance: NA
j_gene: TRBJ1-4
CDR3aa: CSAYAGQGANEELFF
CDR3nt: TGCAGTGCTTACGCGGGGCAGGGAGCTAATGAAGAACTGTTTTTT

d_gene: NA
v_gene: TRBV20-1
len: 13
abundance: NA
j_gene: TRBJ1-5
CDR3aa: CSAGGVGNQPQHF
CDR3nt: TGCAGTGCTGGGGGCGTCGGCAATCAGCCCCAGCATTTT

d_gene: NA
v_gene: TRBV5-1
len: 17
abundance: NA
j_gene: TRBJ1-6
CDR3aa: CASSPGPERRYNSPLHF
CDR3nt: TGCGCCAGCAGCCCCGGACCTGAAAGGAGGTATAATTCACCCCTCCACTTT

d_gene: TRBD1
v_gene: TRBV7-9
len: 18
abundance: NA
j_gene: TRBJ1-5
CDR3aa: CASSPILMIDRGNQPQHF
CDR3nt: TGTGCCAGCAGCCCCATTCTTATGATTGACAGGGGAAATCAGCCCCAGCATTTT

d_gene: NA
v_gene: TRBV7-9
len: 13
abundance: few
j_gene: TRBJ1-1
CDR3aa: CASSQMRSTEAFF
CDR3nt: TGTGCCAGCAGCCAAATGAGGTCCACTGAAGCTTTCTTT

d_gene: TRBD1
v_gene: TRBV10-3
len: 16
abundance: NA
j_gene: TRBJ1-1
CDR3aa: CASKMTGGARNTEAFF
CDR3nt: TGTGCCAGCAAAATGACAGGGGGCGCGAGGAACACTGAAGCTTTCTTT

d_gene: NA
v_gene: TRBV6-5
len: 12
abundance: NA
j_gene: TRBJ1-1
CDR3aa: CASSRTYTEAFF
CDR3nt: TGTGCCAGCAGTCGGACGTACACTGAAGCTTTCTTT

d_gene: TRBD2
v_gene: TRBV9
len: 16
abundance: NA
j_gene: TRBJ2-5
CDR3aa: CASSGTSGGVGETQYF
CDR3nt: TGTGCCAGCTCGGGGACTAGCGGGGGGGTGGGAGAGACCCAGTACTTC

d_gene: NA
v_gene: TRBV28
len: 14
abundance: NA
j_gene: TRBJ1-2
CDR3aa: CASSPRDTGYGYTF
CDR3nt: TGTGCCAGCAGTCCCCGAGACACTGGCTATGGCTACACCTTC

d_gene: TRBD2
v_gene: TRBV10-1
len: 15
abundance: many
j_gene: TRBJ2-7
CDR3aa: CASSESSGRMGEQYF
CDR3nt: TGCGCCAGCAGTGAGTCCAGCGGGAGGATGGGGGAGCAGTACTTC

d_gene: NA
v_gene: TRBV6-1
len: 12
abundance: many
j_gene: TRBJ2-7
CDR3aa: CASRRDKYEQYF
CDR3nt: TGTGCCAGCAGGCGGGACAAGTACGAGCAGTACTTC

d_gene: TRBD1
v_gene: TRBV9
len: 14
abundance: few
j_gene: TRBJ2-2
CDR3aa: CASSPRQGHGELFF
CDR3nt: TGTGCCAGCAGCCCAAGACAGGGCCACGGGGAGCTGTTTTTT

d_gene: TRBD1
v_gene: TRBV7-2
len: 15
abundance: NA
j_gene: TRBJ1-4
CDR3aa: CASAPTGGTNEKLFF
CDR3nt: TGTGCCAGCGCCCCGACAGGGGGAACTAATGAAAAACTGTTTTTT

d_gene: NA
v_gene: TRBV24-1
len: 12
abundance: many
j_gene: TRBJ1-2
CDR3aa: CATSDFDYGYTF
CDR3nt: TGTGCCACCAGTGATTTTGACTATGGCTACACCTTC

d_gene: NA
v_gene: TRBV7-8
len: 16
abundance: NA
j_gene: TRBJ2-5
CDR3aa: CASSWGRGGIRETQYF
CDR3nt: TGTGCCAGCAGCTGGGGCAGAGGGGGTATACGAGAGACCCAGTACTTC

d_gene: TRBD1
v_gene: TRBV12-3/TRBV12-4
len: 16
abundance: NA
j_gene: TRBJ1-6
CDR3aa: CASSLDGTADNSPLHF
CDR3nt: TGTGCCAGCAGCTTGGACGGGACAGCAGATAATTCACCCCTCCACTTT

d_gene: NA
v_gene: TRBV10-1
len: 14
abundance: many
j_gene: TRBJ1-2
CDR3aa: CASRKRTPVYGYTF
CDR3nt: TGCGCCAGCAGGAAACGGACACCTGTATATGGCTACACCTTC